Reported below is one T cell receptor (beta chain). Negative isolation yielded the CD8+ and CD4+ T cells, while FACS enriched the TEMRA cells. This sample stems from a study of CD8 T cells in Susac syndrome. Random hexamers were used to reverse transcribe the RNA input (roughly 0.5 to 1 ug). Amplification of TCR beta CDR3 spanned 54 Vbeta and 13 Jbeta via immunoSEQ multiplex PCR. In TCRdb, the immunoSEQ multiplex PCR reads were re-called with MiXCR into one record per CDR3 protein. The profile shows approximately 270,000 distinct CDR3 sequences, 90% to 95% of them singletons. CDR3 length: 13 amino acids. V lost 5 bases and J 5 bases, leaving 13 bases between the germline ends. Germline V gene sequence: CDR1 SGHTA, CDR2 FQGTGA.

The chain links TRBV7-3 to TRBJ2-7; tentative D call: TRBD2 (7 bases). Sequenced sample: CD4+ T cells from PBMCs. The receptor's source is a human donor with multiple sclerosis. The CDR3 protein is CASSPSGGHEQYF. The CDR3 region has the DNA TGTGCCAGCAGCCCCTCGGGGGGCCACGAGCAGTACTTC.